This TCR beta chain was sequenced for a study of blood T cell repertoires in COVID-19. Study-level information: The origin of the acute and convalescent COVID-19 samples was the United States, Italy and Spain. T cells, B-cell-depleted T cells, or PBMCs provided the cDNA or gDNA that served as material.

Germline V gives CDR1 SGHRS, CDR2 YFSETQ. The ends lost 4 bases at V and 0 bases at J; junction bases unmatched: 8. The length of the CDR3 is 16 residues. As originally analysed: Amplification of reference gene primers was used by the study to estimate nucleated cell counts. This table comes from immunoSEQ multiplex PCR, and its TCRdb copy is limited to in-frame clones, with some not included. That table supplies the V and J calls and clone size; D and trimming were determined from the DNA. This sample has 300,000 to 400,000 clones, with 87% found just once. This sequence originates from a man between 45 and 60 years old with active or convalescent COVID-19. The sequencing sample was made of peripheral blood. This sequence joins TRBV5-1 and TRBJ1-1; 8 nucleotides match TRBD1. In DNA form, the CDR3 reads TGCGCCAGCAGCCTGAACAGGGGGGCTTTGAACACTGAAGCTTTCTTT. Translating it yields CASSLNRGALNTEAFF. The full variable domain, in which reference TRBV5-1 and TRBJ1-1 provide the parts outside the CDR3, is KAGVTQTPRYLIKTRGQQVTLSCSPISGHRSVSWYQQTPGQGLQFLFEYFSETQRNKGNFPGRFSGRQFSNSRSEMNVSTLELGDSALYLCASSLNRGALNTEAFFGQGTRLTVV.